The 18 T cell receptor beta chains below come from one sample, sequenced in a study of blood T cell repertoires in COVID-19. The table came from immunoSEQ multiplex PCR; TCRdb's copy has only in-frame clones and leaves some out. The table lists around 300,000 clones, around 82% of them singletons, with roughly 10% in the top ten. The sequenced material came from peripheral blood. Source of these receptors: a woman between 50 and 59 years old who had recovered from COVID-19.

This rearrangement joins TRBV19 to TRBJ2-3, with D uncertain. The CDR3 extends over 15 amino acids. With 4 bases removed from V and 0 bases from J, the gap between germline ends came to 11 bases. Germline assignment: CDR1 LNHDA and CDR2 SQIVND (reference sequence). The CDR3, as DNA: TGTGCCAGTAGTAAGCAGCGATCTAGCACAGATACGCAGTATTTT. This sequence encodes CASSKQRSSTDTQYF.

This clone was detected only once. This chain joins TRBV9 and TRBJ2-1, with TRBD2 identical over 10 bases. The CDR3 loop spans 16 amino acids. Per germline, CDR1 SGDLS and CDR2 YYNGEE. After removal of 0 bases from V and 7 bases from J, the junction contained 7 bases not matched to a gene. CDR3 sequence: CASSVVGAGGMNEQFF. In nucleotides, the CDR3 is TGTGCCAGCAGCGTAGTCGGAGCGGGAGGGATGAATGAGCAGTTCTTC.

As concerns this clone: A junction end diverges from the germline sequence, so it may reflect a read error. The rearrangement uses TRBV15 and TRBJ1-6; 8 bases agree with TRBD1. CDR3 size: 14 residues. From germline, CDR1 is LNHNV and CDR2 YYDKDF (reference sequence). CDR3 DNA: TGTGCCACCAACAGAGCGGACAGGGCTTCACCCCTCCACTTT. The encoded protein is CATNRADRASPLHF.

This chain connects TRBV7-3 to TRBJ2-1; the match to TRBD2 covers 10 bases. The J segment lost 4 bases and the V segment lost 8 bases, leaving 8 bases of the junction unmatched. Germline CDR1 SGHTA, CDR2 FQGTGA. The CDR3 is 15 amino acids. CDR3 residues: CASGEAGGPYNEQFF. For the CDR3, the DNA is TGTGCCAGCGGGGAAGCGGGAGGGCCGTACAATGAGCAGTTCTTC.

This sequence joins TRBV5-1 and TRBJ1-4, with 9 positions matching TRBD1. Germline trimming cut 4 bases from V and 8 bases from J; bases unmatched to any gene: 3. CDR1 is SGHRS, CDR2 YFSETQ, per germline. This CDR3 has 13 amino acids. The CDR3 spells CASSRDREEKLFF. The DNA for the CDR3 is TGCGCCAGCAGCCGGGACAGGGAGGAAAAACTGTTTTTT.

The gene calls are TRBV18 and TRBJ2-1; the match to TRBD2 covers 12 bases. This CDR3 spans 14 amino acids. Germline V CDR1 and CDR2: KGHSH, LQKENI. With 5 bases clipped from V and 7 bases from J, the junction kept 3 bases outside the gene matches. CDR3 nucleotides: TGTGCCAGCTCATCTGGGACTAGCGGGAATGAGCAGTTCTTC. The encoded protein is CASSSGTSGNEQFF.

This sequence joins TRBV18 and TRBJ2-1; D is perhaps TRBD2 (6 bases). This CDR3 has 15 residues. V lost 3 bases, J lost 3 bases, and 12 bases lay in between. Germline CDR1 and CDR2: KGHSH and LQKENI. CDR3: CASSPGGQNYNEQFF. DNA of the CDR3: TGTGCCAGCTCACCGGGGGGTCAGAACTACAATGAGCAGTTCTTC.

The rearrangement joins TRBV28 to TRBJ1-2, with 10 nucleotides matching TRBD1. The CDR3 contains 13 residues. J gave up 5 bases and V 5 bases, and 2 bases lay outside the gene matches. The germline gives CDR1 MDHEN, CDR2 SYDVKM. This chain's CDR3 is CASSGGQGYGYTF. The CDR3, as DNA: TGTGCCAGCAGTGGGGGACAGGGGTATGGCTACACCTTC.

This chain links TRBV19 with TRBJ2-5; possibly TRBD1 for D (6 bases). The CDR3 length is 17 residues. CDR1 and CDR2 from the germline V gene are LNHDA and SQIVND (reference sequence). The V gene lost 6 bases and the J gene lost 1 base, with 21 bases spanning the gap. The CDR3 region is CASSTLSTGEIQETQYF. CDR3 sequence (DNA): TGTGCCAGTAGCACTCTATCGACAGGCGAAATCCAAGAGACCCAGTACTTC. Supplemented by reference TRBV19 and TRBJ2-5, the full variable domain reads DGGITQSPKYLFRKEGQNVTLSCEQNLNHDAMYWYRQDPGQGLRLIYYSQIVNDFQKGDIAEGYSVSREKKESFPLTVTSAQKNPTAFYLCASSTLSTGEIQETQYFGPGTRLLVL.

The chain is built from TRBV28 and TRBJ2-7; 10 bases are a match to TRBD1. Per the germline V gene, CDR1 is MDHEN and CDR2 is SYDVKM. After removal of 4 bases from V and 4 bases from J, the junction contained 4 bases not matched to a gene. This CDR3 region has 14 residues. The CDR3 coding sequence is TGTGCCAGCAGTTCGGGACAGGGGTTGTACGAGCAGTACTTC. Translation gives CASSSGQGLYEQYF.

This clone was seen more than once but under ten times. The chain recombines TRBV27 with TRBJ1-4; no definite D call. This CDR3 spans 17 amino acids. Trimming removed 2 bases at V and 0 bases at J, with 13 bases between. The germline CDR1 and CDR2 sequences are MNHEY and SMNVEV (reference sequence). CDR3 sequence: CASSLVFDTATNEKLFF. Written as DNA, the CDR3 is TGTGCCAGCAGTTTAGTCTTTGACACTGCAACTAATGAAAAACTGTTTTTT.

This clone is a singleton in its sample. The CDR3, as DNA: TGTGCCAGCAGTTACCCGGGACTAGGGGTCTACGAGCAGTACTTC. Translated: CASSYPGLGVYEQYF. The rearrangement links TRBV6-5 to TRBJ2-7; 8 bases match TRBD2. The CDR3 sequence is 15 residues long. The germline V gene encodes CDR1 MNHEY and CDR2 SVGAGI. V lost 2 bases and J lost 3; bases outside the gene matches: 6.

This rearrangement joins TRBV7-2 to TRBJ2-3; 9 bases match TRBD2. V lost 6 bases, J lost 5 bases, and 6 bases stayed unmatched. CDR3 length: 14 residues. The germline V gene has CDR1 SGHTA and CDR2 FQGNSA. Written as DNA, the CDR3 is TGTGCCAGCAGTCTCAATAGCGGGGGAGATACGCAGTATTTT. Its translation: CASSLNSGGDTQYF.

In this sample, this clone turned up a few times. The chain employs TRBV2 and TRBJ1-6; 8 nucleotides match TRBD1. The CDR3 length is 14 residues. Germline CDR1 reads SNHLY; CDR2 reads FYNNEI. Unmatched junction bases numbered 8, after V lost 6 bases and J lost 10 bases. For the CDR3, the DNA is TGTGCCAGCAGCACCAGGGGGCTCGGGTCACCCCTCCACTTT. It codes for CASSTRGLGSPLHF.

This clone has more than one count but fewer than ten. This chain uses TRBV4-1 with TRBJ2-3, with D possibly TRBD2 on 6 matching bases. The germline CDR1 and CDR2 sequences are MGHRA and YSYEKL. V was cut by 0 bases and J by 1 base, with 17 bases left in between. The length of the CDR3 is 18 residues. In nucleotides, the CDR3 is TGCGCCAGCAGCCAAGATGCGTTGGGCGGGGTTCGCACAGATACGCAGTATTTT. It yields the protein CASSQDALGGVRTDTQYF.

This chain connects TRBV27 to TRBJ2-7; D possibly corresponds to TRBD1 (7 bases). The germline CDR1 and CDR2 sequences are MNHEY and SMNVEV (reference sequence). Trimming took off 3 bases at V and 7 bases at J, with 31 bases between the two ends. The CDR3 loop spans 19 amino acids. CDR3 DNA sequence: TGTGCCAGCAGTTTGGTGACGGGTGGGACTGGACAGGCGCGAGGAGAGCAGTACTTC. Translation gives CASSLVTGGTGQARGEQYF.

The chain couples TRBV27 to TRBJ2-3; 7 bases line up with TRBD1. Germline V gives CDR1 MNHEY, CDR2 SMNVEV (reference sequence). With 5 bases clipped from V and 2 bases from J, the junction kept 13 bases outside the gene matches. This CDR3 comprises 17 residues. The CDR3 DNA reads as TGTGCCAGCAGTCCACGACAGGGCCTACCCATCACAGATACGCAGTATTTT. This encodes CASSPRQGLPITDTQYF.

The gene calls are TRBV10-3 and TRBJ1-1, with D unclear. Per germline, CDR1 ENHRY and CDR2 SYGVKD. CDR3 length equals 12 residues. With 6 bases removed from V and 7 bases from J, the gap between germline ends came to 12 bases. The chain's CDR3 is CAIRGMFSEAFF. The CDR3 DNA reads TGTGCCATCAGGGGCATGTTCAGTGAAGCTTTCTTT.